The T cell receptor (beta chain) under discussion was sequenced for a study of shared clonotypes between healthy human individuals. There were only Caucasian adults among the donors, and all lived in Nashville, Tennessee. The trim removed 5 bases at V and 4 bases at J, leaving 6 bases unmatched. The length of the CDR3 is 15 residues. Germline assignment: CDR1 MNHEY and CDR2 SVGAGI. Sorted-subset replicate PCR reactions contained around 220 ng DNA, corresponding to 29,000 or so T cell genomes. Using immunoSEQ multiplex PCR, the repertoire was profiled, and TCRdb retains in-frame clones only, with some absent. Among 2,500,000 or so clones listed, roughly 92% were seen once.

The sequence was obtained from a man in his late teens or twenties in good health. Some clones in this sample may be carry-over from other donors' samples. The V and J genes are TRBV6-5 and TRBJ2-7, with 12 bases lining up with TRBD2. Sequenced: naive CD4+ T cells from PBMCs. This sample's subset: CD45RA+ positively selected. The CDR3 bases are TGTGCCAGCAGTGTCCTAGCGGGAGGGTGGTACGAGCAGTACTTC. Protein: CASSVLAGGWYEQYF.